These 32 T cell receptor beta chains originate from one sample sequenced in a study of CD8+ T cells in alopecia areata. Treatment defined: oral pan-JAK inhibitor, 5-10 mg twice daily. cDNA reverse transcribed from extracted RNA served as the sequencing template. Using immunoSEQ multiplex PCR, the repertoire was profiled, and TCRdb retains in-frame clones only, with some absent. The table lists some 240,000 clones, 50% to 70% of them singletons. Material: CD4+ T cells sorted from blood, obtained at week 4, from a patient treated with tofacitinib. These receptors were collected from a human donor with alopecia areata.

The V call is TRBV30, the J call TRBJ1-3, with a tentative D call TRBD1 (5 bases). Trimming cost V 4 bases and J 1 base, with 8 bases left between them. The CDR3 sequence is 13 residues long. In germline, CDR1 is GTSNPN, CDR2 SVGIG (reference sequence). This CDR3 is CAWTQASGNTIYF. The CDR3 DNA reads TGTGCCTGGACACAGGCATCTGGAAACACCATATATTTT. Based on the CDR3 plus reference TRBV30 and TRBJ1-3, the full variable domain is SQTIHQWPATLVQPVGSPLSLECTVEGTSNPNLYWYRQAAGRGLQLLFYSVGIGQISSEVPQNLSASRPQDRQFILSSKKLLLSDSGFYLCAWTQASGNTIYFGEGSWLTVV.

The chain links TRBV6-1 to TRBJ1-2; TRBD1 might be the D (5 bases). V lost 11 bases, J lost 5 bases, and 15 bases lay in between. Germline V CDR1 and CDR2: MNHNS, SASEGT. The CDR3 length is 12 residues. The CDR3: CASTQKGYGYTF. The DNA for the CDR3 is TGTGCCTCAACCCAAAAGGGGTATGGCTACACCTTC.

V and J are TRBV5-1 and TRBJ2-7, with TRBD2 as a possible D gene (6 bases). V was clipped by 4 bases and J by 0 bases, with 8 bases between them. From germline, CDR1 is SGHRS and CDR2 YFSETQ. The CDR3 consists of 13 residues. The DNA of the CDR3 is TGCGCCAGCAGCCGGGAGCGCTCCTACGAGCAGTACTTC. It specifies CASSRERSYEQYF.

This clone appeared a few times. DNA of the CDR3: TGCGCCAGCAGTCTCGCTAGCGGGGGCTCCGAGCAGTACTTC. It yields the protein CASSLASGGSEQYF. The rearrangement uses TRBV10-2 and TRBJ2-7, with TRBD2 matching 10 bases. Germline V gene sequence: CDR1 WSHSY, CDR2 SAAADI. The CDR3 extends over 14 amino acids. Trimming cost V 5 bases and J 6 bases; bases outside gene matches: 7.

This clone was seen a handful of times. The rearrangement links TRBV4-1 to TRBJ2-4, with D possibly TRBD2 on 5 matching bases. Germline V CDR1 and CDR2: MGHRA, YSYEKL. This CDR3 comprises 15 residues. The V end lost 3 bases, the J end lost 0 bases, and 9 bases lay between the germline ends. CDR3: CASSQLGLAKNIQYF. CDR3 sequence (DNA): TGCGCCAGCAGCCAGTTAGGACTAGCCAAAAACATTCAGTACTTC.

The rearrangement uses TRBV18 and TRBJ1-1; D is perhaps TRBD1 (6 bases). Germline-derived CDR1 and CDR2 are KGHSH and LQKENI. The ends were cut back, 5 bases at V and 1 base at J, with 14 bases in the middle. The CDR3 sequence is 15 residues long. The CDR3 sequence: CASSSGAGRNTEAFF. CDR3 sequence (DNA): TGTGCCAGCTCATCGGGGGCAGGCAGGAACACTGAAGCTTTCTTT. The entire variable domain, with the rest obtained from reference TRBV18 and TRBJ1-1, is as follows: NAGVMQNPRHLVRRRGQEARLRCSPMKGHSHVYWYRQLPEEGLKFMVYLQKENIIDESGMPKERFSAEFPKEGPSILRIQQVVRGDSAAYFCASSSGAGRNTEAFFGQGTRLTVV.

V gene TRBV29-1 combines with J gene TRBJ2-1, with TRBD1 matching over 8 bases. The CDR3 length is 15 residues. Germline loops: CDR1 SQVTM, CDR2 ANQGSEA. Trimming at V came to 3 bases and at J to 9 bases, leaving 13 bases not matched to a gene. The CDR3 spells CSVDSRDRGTGEQFF. The CDR3 region has the DNA TGCAGCGTTGATTCTCGTGACAGGGGTACGGGTGAGCAGTTCTTC.

The table lists this clone with a few counts. The chain carries TRBV9 and TRBJ2-1; unclear D gene. V was trimmed by 4 bases and J by 10 bases, leaving 21 bases between them. The CDR3 consists of 15 residues. CDR1 and CDR2 from the germline V gene are SGDLS and YYNGEE. CDR3 sequence: CASSSPGGQAKEQFF. The CDR3 nucleotides read TGTGCCAGCAGCTCCCCGGGTGGGCAAGCTAAGGAGCAGTTCTTC.

The chain recombines TRBV4-3 with TRBJ1-5; D ambiguous. Looked up from germline, CDR1 is LGHNA and CDR2 is YSLEER. V lost 0 bases, J lost 8 bases, and 17 bases lay in between. The CDR3 covers 16 residues. In nucleotides, the CDR3 is TGCGCCAGCAGCCAAGATCTTGGAACCGCAATCGAGCCCCAGCATTTT. It specifies CASSQDLGTAIEPQHF.

This clone has a handful of counts. The chain links TRBV19 to TRBJ1-1; no clear D gene. This CDR3 is 13 amino acids long. Germline CDR1 and CDR2: LNHDA and SQIVND (reference sequence). Trimming shortened V by 7 bases and J by 0 bases, and 9 bases separated the two germline ends. The DNA of the CDR3 is TGTGCCAGTAAAATCGAGGTGAACACTGAAGCTTTCTTT. This gives the protein CASKIEVNTEAFF.

The chain recombines TRBV7-2 with TRBJ1-2, with D possibly matching TRBD1 (6 bases). Germline V gene lookup returns CDR1 SGHTA and CDR2 FQGNSA. V was clipped by 5 bases and J by 0 bases, with 13 bases between them. The CDR3 extends over 15 amino acids. The CDR3 nucleotides are TGTGCCAGCAGCCTCATGACAGGCACTAACTATGGCTACACCTTC. It encodes CASSLMTGTNYGYTF.

In this sample, this clone turned up a few times. V and J are TRBV2 and TRBJ2-2; weak D call: TRBD2 (6 bases). In germline, CDR1 is SNHLY, CDR2 FYNNEI. This CDR3 has 14 residues. Trimming left V 6 bases short and J 1 base short, with 9 bases between. The CDR3 sequence is CASREGRNTGELFF. Written as DNA, the CDR3 is TGTGCCAGCAGGGAGGGACGGAACACCGGGGAGCTGTTTTTT.

As for this clone: The junction differs from germline at one of its ends, possibly a read error. The chain is built from TRBV4-1 and TRBJ2-1; TRBD2 matches 9 bases. This CDR3 spans 16 amino acids. Germline CDR1 is MGHRA and CDR2 is YSYEKL. The CDR3 spells CASSQGSGGSYNEQFF. The CDR3 bases are TGTGCCAGCAGCCAAGGTAGCGGGGGATCCTACAATGAGCAGTTCTTC.

This clone was detected a few times. V and J are TRBV7-9 and TRBJ2-6; no firm D call. Germline loops: CDR1 SEHNR, CDR2 FQNEAQ (reference sequence). CDR3 length: 14 residues. Deletions cut 5 bases from V and 0 bases from J, with 5 bases between. This CDR3 reads CASSQNSGANVLTF. The DNA for the CDR3 is TGTGCCAGCAGCCAGAACTCTGGGGCCAACGTCCTGACTTTC.

The V and J genes are TRBV30 and TRBJ1-2, with D possibly TRBD1 on 5 matching bases. The CDR3 is 13 amino acids. V was shortened by 6 bases and J by 3 bases, with 14 bases between the two germline ends. Germline CDR1 GTSNPN, CDR2 SVGIG (reference sequence). Here the CDR3 DNA reads TGTGCCTGCCTACCTGCGGGGGACTATGGCTACACCTTC. Translated, it gives CACLPAGDYGYTF.

The chain links TRBV5-1 to TRBJ1-1; D gene uncertain. Germline-derived CDR1 and CDR2 are SGHRS and YFSETQ. CDR3 length equals 15 residues. The V end lost 4 bases, the J end lost 1 base, and 14 bases lay between the germline ends. CDR3: CASSLSGAQNTEAFF. The CDR3 DNA is TGCGCCAGCAGCCTGTCAGGTGCCCAGAACACTGAAGCTTTCTTT.

This clone was picked up a small number of times. The chain has TRBV15 and TRBJ2-7; 11 bases align to TRBD2. V gave up 1 base and J gave up 6 bases; unmatched junction bases: 14. This CDR3 has 18 amino acids. Germline V gene sequence: CDR1 LNHNV, CDR2 YYDKDF (reference sequence). CDR3 DNA: TGTGCCACCAGCAGAGGATCTAGCGGGGGGAAGGAAAGGACCGAGCAGTACTTC. Translation gives CATSRGSSGGKERTEQYF.

This clone was detected a few times. The chain links TRBV6-1 to TRBJ2-5; D gene ambiguous. The germline V gene encodes CDR1 MNHNS and CDR2 SASEGT. The CDR3 is 15 amino acids. The ends were cut back, 5 bases at V and 1 base at J, with 14 bases in the middle. CDR3 bases: TGTGCCAGCAGTCTCCTGTCGGAGACCCAAGAGACCCAGTACTTC. This gives the protein CASSLLSETQETQYF.

This clone has only a few counts. The chain combines TRBV7-2 with TRBJ1-6, with 9 bases aligning to TRBD1. CDR1 is SGHTA, CDR2 FQGNSA, per germline. This CDR3 has 17 amino acids. With V trimmed by 5 bases and J by 10 bases, 15 bases remained unmatched. The CDR3, as DNA: TGTGCCAGCAGCCAAAGAATACCGGGACAGGGACGGTCACCCCTCCACTTT. Translated, it gives CASSQRIPGQGRSPLHF.

The gene calls are TRBV10-3 and TRBJ1-1, with a possible D match to TRBD1 (6 bases). CDR1 and CDR2 from the germline V gene are ENHRY and SYGVKD. V lost 2 bases to trimming and J lost 2 bases, with 12 bases between them. The CDR3 runs 15 residues. The CDR3 nucleotides read TGTGCCATCAGTGAGGATGGACAGCCAAACACTGAAGCTTTCTTT. It specifies CAISEDGQPNTEAFF.

The chain carries TRBV25-1 and TRBJ1-6, with D unclear. The germline V gene has CDR1 MGHDK and CDR2 SYGVNS. V was cut by 1 base and J by 6 bases, with 10 bases left in between. The CDR3 loop spans 15 amino acids. The chain's CDR3 is CASSESGSLNSPLHF. In nucleotides, the CDR3 is TGTGCCAGCAGTGAATCGGGCAGCCTTAATTCACCCCTCCACTTT.

J is TRBJ2-1 and V is TRBV19, with D tentatively TRBD2 (5 bases). Germline V CDR1 and CDR2: LNHDA, SQIVND (reference sequence). V lost 1 base and J lost 9, with 10 bases in between. There are 13 residues in the CDR3. CDR3 sequence reads: CASSIGGFGEQFF. The DNA of the CDR3 is TGTGCCAGTAGTATAGGAGGGTTCGGTGAGCAGTTCTTC.

A single count supports this clone. The V and J genes are TRBV6-1 and TRBJ2-5, with D perhaps TRBD1 (5 bases). The CDR3 is 14 amino acids. Germline CDR1 reads MNHNS; CDR2 reads SASEGT. V was pared by 4 bases and J by 2 bases, with 11 bases between. The CDR3 sequence is CASSALGVQETQYF. The CDR3, as DNA: TGTGCCAGCAGTGCCTTAGGGGTTCAAGAGACCCAGTACTTC.

CDR3 DNA sequence: TGTGCCAGCAGTGCAGAGGGACGACAGCCCCAGCATTTT. This translates into CASSAEGRQPQHF. J is TRBJ1-5 and V is TRBV2, with D tentatively TRBD1 (5 bases). The CDR3 runs to 13 residues. From germline, CDR1 is SNHLY and CDR2 FYNNEI. V lost 4 bases to trimming and J lost 7 bases, with 11 bases between them.

Comment on this clone: Other DNA sequences of this sample code for an identical CDR3. The chain recombines TRBV19 with TRBJ1-5, with a tentative D call TRBD1 (5 bases). CDR1 and CDR2 (germline): LNHDA, SQIVND (reference sequence). The ends were cut back, 9 bases at V and 3 bases at J, with 9 bases in the middle. The CDR3 spans 12 residues. CDR3 region: CASRQINQPQHF. Written as DNA, the CDR3 is TGTGCCAGCCGACAGATCAATCAGCCCCAGCATTTT.

This clone was recorded a few times. The chain is built from TRBV29-1 and TRBJ2-7, with 10 bases lining up with TRBD1. Trimming took 6 bases from V and 5 from J; bases not matched to a gene: 7. The CDR3 sequence is 13 residues long. The germline V gene has CDR1 SQVTM and CDR2 ANQGSEA. The CDR3 loop is CSVGTGAWHEQYF. Written as DNA, the CDR3 is TGCAGCGTGGGGACAGGGGCATGGCACGAGCAGTACTTC.

The rearrangement uses TRBV21-1 and TRBJ1-5. TRBV21-1 is an annotated pseudogene. There are 11 residues in the CDR3. CDR3 sequence (DNA): TGTGCCAGCAGCGGATATCAGCCCCAGCATTTT. This encodes CASSGYQPQHF.

The V call is TRBV13, the J call TRBJ1-6, with D tentatively TRBD1 (6 bases). Between the trimmed V and J ends, which lost 5 bases and 14 bases, there was a span of 10 bases. The CDR3 extends over 11 amino acids. The V gene's germline CDR1 is PRHDT and CDR2 FYEKMQ (reference sequence). The CDR3 here is CASSRGGTLHF. Here the CDR3 DNA reads TGTGCCAGCAGCCGAGGGGGGACCCTCCACTTT.

V usage is TRBV29-1 and J usage is TRBJ1-2; 7 bases match TRBD1. The CDR3 is 16 amino acids. Germline assignment: CDR1 SQVTM and CDR2 ANQGSEA. Trimming at V came to 3 bases and at J to 4 bases, leaving 14 bases not matched to a gene. The chain's CDR3 is CSVDPSHKTGSYGYTF. The CDR3 DNA sequence: TGCAGCGTTGACCCGTCCCACAAGACAGGGAGCTATGGCTACACCTTC.

The chain is built from TRBV5-6 and TRBJ2-7; D is ambiguous. Trimming removed 3 bases from V and 2 bases from J, with 9 bases in between. The CDR3 spans 13 residues. Germline lookup yields CDR1 SGHDT and CDR2 YYEEEE. CDR3 DNA: TGTGCCAGCAGCTCTGACGGTCCCTACGAGCAGTACTTC. Residues: CASSSDGPYEQYF.

The chain employs TRBV29-1 and TRBJ2-1; D remains ambiguous. Deletions cut 7 bases from V and 5 bases from J, with 6 bases between. Germline loops: CDR1 SQVTM, CDR2 ANQGSEA. The CDR3 is 10 residues long. Here the CDR3 DNA reads TGCAGCGGGGCGAACAATGAGCAGTTCTTC. Protein sequence: CSGANNEQFF.

This clone was counted a few times. The V call is TRBV18, the J call TRBJ1-4, with unresolved D. V lost 3 bases to trimming and J lost 2 bases, with 7 bases between them. The CDR3 sequence is 14 residues long. From germline, CDR1 is KGHSH and CDR2 LQKENI. The CDR3 here is CASSPPGTNEKLFF. The CDR3 DNA follows: TGTGCCAGCTCACCCCCGGGCACTAATGAAAAACTGTTTTTT.